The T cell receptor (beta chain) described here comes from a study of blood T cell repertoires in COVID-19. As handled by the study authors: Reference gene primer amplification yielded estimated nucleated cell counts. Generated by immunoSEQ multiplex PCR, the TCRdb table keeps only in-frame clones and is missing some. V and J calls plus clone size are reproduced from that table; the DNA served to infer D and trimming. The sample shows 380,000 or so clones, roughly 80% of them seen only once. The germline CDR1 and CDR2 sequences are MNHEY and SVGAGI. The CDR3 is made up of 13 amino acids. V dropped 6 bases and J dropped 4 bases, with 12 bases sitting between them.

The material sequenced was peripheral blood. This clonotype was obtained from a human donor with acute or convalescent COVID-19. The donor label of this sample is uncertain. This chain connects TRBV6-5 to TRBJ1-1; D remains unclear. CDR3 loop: CASRRAPGTEAFF. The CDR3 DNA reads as TGTGCCAGCAGAAGAGCCCCGGGCACTGAAGCTTTCTTT.